These T cell receptor beta chains were read from a single sample in a study of T cell changes during pregnancy in multiple sclerosis. The assay was immunoSEQ multiplex PCR, and TCRdb's table has in-frame clones only and misses some. The table has fewer than 80,000 clones, 89% seen once. The material sequenced was peripheral blood, taken in the first trimester of pregnancy. Receptor source: a female donor in good health, enrolled as a control in a pregnancy study. CDR3s include the opening cysteine and the closing phenylalanine or tryptophan. Each record gives: V gene, J gene, D gene, clone size, CDR3 DNA, CDR3 protein. A D gene is named only where the DNA matches it firmly. Clone size is not always given. Where it is, it says once, few, many or a class for expanded clones.

V: TRBV10-3
J: TRBJ2-1
D: .
size: once
DNA: TGTGCCATCAACGGGGAGACCTACAATGAGCAGTTCTTC
CDR3: CAINGETYNEQFF

V: TRBV5-4
J: TRBJ2-5
D: .
size: .
DNA: TGTGCCAGCAGCCCCGACGGGGTAAGGGAGACCCAGTACTTC
CDR3: CASSPDGVRETQYF

V: TRBV7-9
J: TRBJ2-1
D: .
size: .
DNA: TGTGCCAGCAGCTTGTCCCGCGGGTGGAACAATGAGCAGTTCTTC
CDR3: CASSLSRGWNNEQFF

V: TRBV5-4
J: TRBJ2-7
D: TRBD1
size: .
DNA: TGTGCCAGCAGCTTGGAGCGAGACAGGGGTTCCTACGAGCAGTACTTC
CDR3: CASSLERDRGSYEQYF

V: TRBV7-9
J: TRBJ2-1
D: TRBD1
size: .
DNA: TGTGCCAGCGGCGACAGGGTGGTTTTCAATGAGCAGTTCTTC
CDR3: CASGDRVVFNEQFF

V: TRBV5-5
J: TRBJ2-3
D: .
size: .
DNA: TGTGCCAGCAGCTTGGACGGGACTAGCACAGATACGCAGTATTTT
CDR3: CASSLDGTSTDTQYF

V: TRBV30
J: TRBJ2-7
D: .
size: .
DNA: TGTGCCTGGAGTGCCCCAGGGGCGATTACCTACGAGCAGTACTTC
CDR3: CAWSAPGAITYEQYF

V: TRBV27
J: TRBJ2-5
D: TRBD1
size: .
DNA: TGTGCCAGCAGTTCAGGTGGCAGGGGGCGGGATACCCAGTACTTC
CDR3: CASSSGGRGRDTQYF

V: TRBV18
J: TRBJ1-1
D: .
size: .
DNA: TGTGCCAGCTCACCACGCGACGGAGGAGAAGCTTTCTTT
CDR3: CASSPRDGGEAFF

V: TRBV9
J: TRBJ2-5
D: .
size: .
DNA: TGTGCCAGCAGCGTTAGAACAGGAGGGTACCAAGAGACCCAGTACTTC
CDR3: CASSVRTGGYQETQYF

V: TRBV7-2
J: TRBJ2-3
D: .
size: .
DNA: TGTGCCAGCAGCTTAGGGCGGGCCACAGATACGCAGTATTTT
CDR3: CASSLGRATDTQYF

V: TRBV27
J: TRBJ2-3
D: TRBD2
size: .
DNA: TGTGCCAGCAGTCTAGCGGGGGGCACAGATACGCAGTATTTT
CDR3: CASSLAGGTDTQYF

V: TRBV5-8
J: TRBJ1-6
D: .
size: once
DNA: TGTGCCAGCAGAGCCGGCCGGGGTATAGGGAATTCACCCCTCCACTTT
CDR3: CASRAGRGIGNSPLHF

V: TRBV5-4
J: TRBJ2-3
D: .
size: .
DNA: TGTGCCAGCAGCTCAGCCGGGACTGAGAATACGCAGTATTTT
CDR3: CASSSAGTENTQYF

V: TRBV18
J: TRBJ2-7
D: TRBD2
size: .
DNA: TGTGCCAGCTCACCAGGGGCGGGAGGAGGCGAGCAGTACTTC
CDR3: CASSPGAGGGEQYF

V: TRBV5-6
J: TRBJ1-2
D: .
size: .
DNA: TGTGCCAGCAGGCGGGGAAACTATGGCTACACCTTC
CDR3: CASRRGNYGYTF

V: TRBV30
J: TRBJ2-1
D: TRBD2
size: .
DNA: TGTGCCTGGAGTGTAGCCGTGACTAGCGGGAACTTCAATGAGCAGTTCTTC
CDR3: CAWSVAVTSGNFNEQFF

V: TRBV25-1
J: TRBJ1-4
D: .
size: .
DNA: TGTGCCAGCAGTGAGGGAGGGTTTGAAAAACTGTTTTTT
CDR3: CASSEGGFEKLFF

V: TRBV28
J: TRBJ2-4
D: .
size: .
DNA: TGTGCCAGCAGAAACCCGGGACTCTCGAGCGGAGCCAAAAACATTCAGTACTTC
CDR3: CASRNPGLSSGAKNIQYF

V: TRBV6-5
J: TRBJ2-5
D: TRBD1
size: once
DNA: TGTGCCAGCAGCGGGACAGGACGAGAGACCCAGTACTTC
CDR3: CASSGTGRETQYF

V: TRBV18
J: TRBJ2-7
D: .
size: .
DNA: TGTGCCAGCTCACCCCTAAAGCCCGACAGGACCTACGAGCAGTACTTC
CDR3: CASSPLKPDRTYEQYF

V: TRBV5-4
J: TRBJ1-1
D: .
size: .
DNA: TGTGCCAGCAGCTTGTGGCAGGGTACTGAAGCTTTCTTT
CDR3: CASSLWQGTEAFF

V: TRBV7-2
J: TRBJ1-1
D: TRBD1
size: .
DNA: TGTGCCAGCAGCTTAGAGGGGACAGGGGACACTGAAGCTTTCTTT
CDR3: CASSLEGTGDTEAFF

V: TRBV5-4
J: TRBJ2-2
D: .
size: .
DNA: TGTGCCAGCAGCGTCGACAGGAACACCGGGGAGCTGTTTTTT
CDR3: CASSVDRNTGELFF

V: TRBV19
J: TRBJ2-2
D: .
size: .
DNA: TGTGCCAGTAGTATTCCCGGGGCGGGAACCGGGGAGCTGTTTTTT
CDR3: CASSIPGAGTGELFF

V: TRBV9
J: TRBJ2-3
D: .
size: .
DNA: TGTGCCAGCAGCGTTAGTGGGCTAGCGAGAGGTGGAGATACGCAGTATTTT
CDR3: CASSVSGLARGGDTQYF

V: TRBV6-5
J: TRBJ1-2
D: TRBD1
size: .
DNA: TGTGCCAGCAGGACAGGGGTGAGAGCTAACTATGGCTACACCTTC
CDR3: CASRTGVRANYGYTF

V: TRBV6-5
J: TRBJ1-1
D: .
size: .
DNA: TGTGCCAGCAGACAGGGAATGAACACTGAAGCTTTCTTT
CDR3: CASRQGMNTEAFF

V: TRBV28
J: TRBJ1-2
D: TRBD1
size: .
DNA: TGTGCCGGAGAGGGGGGACAGTCTAACTATGGCTACACCTTC
CDR3: CAGEGGQSNYGYTF

V: TRBV7-7
J: TRBJ2-5
D: TRBD2
size: .
DNA: TGTGCCAGCAGCTCACGTCGGACTAGCGGGGGTGAGACCCAGTACTTC
CDR3: CASSSRRTSGGETQYF

V: TRBV6-5
J: TRBJ1-3
D: TRBD1
size: many
DNA: TGTGCCAGCAGTTACTCTTCAGGGGGGCATGGAAACACCATATATTTT
CDR3: CASSYSSGGHGNTIYF